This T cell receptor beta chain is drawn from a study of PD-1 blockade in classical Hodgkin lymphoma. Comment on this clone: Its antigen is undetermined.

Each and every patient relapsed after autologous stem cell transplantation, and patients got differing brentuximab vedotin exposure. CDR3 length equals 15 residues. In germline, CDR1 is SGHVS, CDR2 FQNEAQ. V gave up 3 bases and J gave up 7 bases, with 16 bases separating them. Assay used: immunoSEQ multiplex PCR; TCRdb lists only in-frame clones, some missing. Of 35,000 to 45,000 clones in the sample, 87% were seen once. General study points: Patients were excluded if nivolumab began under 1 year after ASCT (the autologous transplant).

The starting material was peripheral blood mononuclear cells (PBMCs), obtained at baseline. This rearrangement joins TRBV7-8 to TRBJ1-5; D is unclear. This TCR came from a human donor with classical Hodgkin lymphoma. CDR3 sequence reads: CASSFSPGSGQPQHF. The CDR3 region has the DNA TGTGCCAGCAGCTTTTCTCCCGGGTCTGGGCAGCCCCAGCATTTT.